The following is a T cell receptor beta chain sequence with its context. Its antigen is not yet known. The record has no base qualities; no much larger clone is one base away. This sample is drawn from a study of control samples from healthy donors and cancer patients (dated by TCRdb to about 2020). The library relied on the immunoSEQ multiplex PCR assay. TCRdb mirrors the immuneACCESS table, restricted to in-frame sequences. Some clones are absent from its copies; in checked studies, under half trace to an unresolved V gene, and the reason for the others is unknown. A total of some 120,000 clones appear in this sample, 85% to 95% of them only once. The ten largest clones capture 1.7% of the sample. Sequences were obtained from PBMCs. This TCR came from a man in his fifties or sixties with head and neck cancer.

The CDR3 loop reads CASSSTVVVETQYF. The DNA sequence is given as TGCGCCAGCAGCTCGACGGTGGTCGTGGAGACCCAGTACTTC. The rearrangement joined TRBV5-1 to TRBJ2-5; no D gene can be assigned with confidence. The CDR3 goes from the cysteine to the phenylalanine over 14 residues. This entry keeps only the CDR3 DNA: 42 bases, framed from base 1. The germline V gene provides CDR1 SGHRS and CDR2 YFSETQ. V lost 3 bases and J lost 5 bases; the stretch between them is 14 bases long.